This TCR beta chain was found in a study of blood T cell repertoires in COVID-19. CDR1 is ENHRY and CDR2 is SYGVKD in the germline V gene. V lost 1 base, J lost 2 bases, and 6 bases lay in between. The CDR3 runs to 13 residues. Assay: immunoSEQ multiplex PCR; the TCRdb copy retains only in-frame clones and omits some. The sample holds 410,000 or so clones, more than 80% seen once. V usage is TRBV10-3 and J usage is TRBJ2-7; D perhaps matches TRBD2 (5 bases). This TCR derives from a woman aged 30 to 39 with active or convalescent COVID-19. Sequenced input: peripheral blood. The CDR3, as DNA: TGTGCCATCAGTGAGTTCGGGGCCTACGAGCAGTACTTC. This gives the protein CAISEFGAYEQYF.